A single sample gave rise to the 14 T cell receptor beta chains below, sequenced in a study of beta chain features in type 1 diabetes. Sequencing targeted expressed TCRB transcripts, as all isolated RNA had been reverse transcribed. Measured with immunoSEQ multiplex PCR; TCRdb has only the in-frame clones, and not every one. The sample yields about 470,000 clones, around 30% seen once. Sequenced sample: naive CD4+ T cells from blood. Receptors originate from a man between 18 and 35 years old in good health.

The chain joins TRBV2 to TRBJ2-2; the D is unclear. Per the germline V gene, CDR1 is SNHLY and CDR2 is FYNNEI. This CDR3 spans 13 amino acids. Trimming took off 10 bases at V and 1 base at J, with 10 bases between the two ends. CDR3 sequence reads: CATRPQNTGELFF. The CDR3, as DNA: TGTGCCACCAGACCTCAGAACACCGGGGAGCTGTTTTTT.

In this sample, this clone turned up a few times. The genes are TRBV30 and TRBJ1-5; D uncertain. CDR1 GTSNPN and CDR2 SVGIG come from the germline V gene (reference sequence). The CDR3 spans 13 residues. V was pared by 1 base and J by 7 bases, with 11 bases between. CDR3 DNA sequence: TGTGCCTGGAGTGCGGGCTTCGGGCAGCCCCAGCATTTT. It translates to CAWSAGFGQPQHF.

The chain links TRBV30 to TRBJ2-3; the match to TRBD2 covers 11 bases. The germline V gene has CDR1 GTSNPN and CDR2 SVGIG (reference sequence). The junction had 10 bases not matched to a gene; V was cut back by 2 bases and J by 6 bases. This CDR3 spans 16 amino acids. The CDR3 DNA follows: TGTGCCTGGAGTCTCTTAGCGGGAGGGCCCCCGGATACGCAGTATTTT. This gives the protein CAWSLLAGGPPDTQYF.

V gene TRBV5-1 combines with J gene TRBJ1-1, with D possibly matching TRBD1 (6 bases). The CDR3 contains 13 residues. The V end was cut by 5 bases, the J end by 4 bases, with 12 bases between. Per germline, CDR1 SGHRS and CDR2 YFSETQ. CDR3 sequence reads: CASRVTGTTEAFF. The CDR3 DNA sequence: TGCGCCAGCAGAGTCACAGGGACCACTGAAGCTTTCTTT.

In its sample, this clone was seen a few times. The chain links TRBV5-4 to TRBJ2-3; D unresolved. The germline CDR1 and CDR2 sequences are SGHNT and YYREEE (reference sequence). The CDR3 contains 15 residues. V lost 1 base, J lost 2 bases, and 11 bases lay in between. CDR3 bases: TGTGCCAGCAGCTTGTTCGGGCGCGACACAGATACGCAGTATTTT. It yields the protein CASSLFGRDTDTQYF.

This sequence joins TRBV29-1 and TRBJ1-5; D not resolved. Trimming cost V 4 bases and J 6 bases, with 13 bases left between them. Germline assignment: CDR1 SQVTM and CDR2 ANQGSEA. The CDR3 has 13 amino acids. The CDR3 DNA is TGCAGCGTTGTATGGCAATTCGGTCAGCCCCAGCATTTT. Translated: CSVVWQFGQPQHF.

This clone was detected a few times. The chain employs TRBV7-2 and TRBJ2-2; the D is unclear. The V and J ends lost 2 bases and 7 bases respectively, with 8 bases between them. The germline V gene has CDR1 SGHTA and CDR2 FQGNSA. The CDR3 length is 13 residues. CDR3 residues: CASSLFGFGELFF. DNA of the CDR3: TGTGCCAGCAGCTTATTCGGGTTCGGGGAGCTGTTTTTT.

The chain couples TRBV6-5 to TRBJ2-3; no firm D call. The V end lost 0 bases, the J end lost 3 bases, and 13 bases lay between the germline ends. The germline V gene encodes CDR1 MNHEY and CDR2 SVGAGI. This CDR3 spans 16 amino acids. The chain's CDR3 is CASSYSAPARTDTQYF. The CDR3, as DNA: TGTGCCAGCAGTTACTCTGCTCCGGCACGGACAGATACGCAGTATTTT.

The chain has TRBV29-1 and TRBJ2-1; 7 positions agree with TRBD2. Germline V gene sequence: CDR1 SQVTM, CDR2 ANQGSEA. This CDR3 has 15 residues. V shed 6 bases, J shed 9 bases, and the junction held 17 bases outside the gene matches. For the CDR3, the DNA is TGCAGCGTCGACAAACGAAGCGGGATTGGTGGTGAGCAGTTCTTC. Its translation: CSVDKRSGIGGEQFF.

CDR3 bases: TGTGCCAGCAGCTTCAGGGGAGGCACTGAAGCTTTCTTT. Its translation is CASSFRGGTEAFF. The chain has TRBV7-2 and TRBJ1-1, with a tentative D call TRBD1 (6 bases). From germline, CDR1 is SGHTA and CDR2 FQGNSA. The CDR3 sequence is 13 residues long. V was clipped by 3 bases and J by 4 bases, with 9 bases between them.

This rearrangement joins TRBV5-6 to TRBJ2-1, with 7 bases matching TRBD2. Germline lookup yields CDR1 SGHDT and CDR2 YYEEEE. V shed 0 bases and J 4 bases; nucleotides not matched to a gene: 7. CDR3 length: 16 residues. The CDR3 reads CASSLVGREEYNEQFF. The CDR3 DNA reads TGTGCCAGCAGCTTGGTTGGTCGGGAGGAGTACAATGAGCAGTTCTTC.

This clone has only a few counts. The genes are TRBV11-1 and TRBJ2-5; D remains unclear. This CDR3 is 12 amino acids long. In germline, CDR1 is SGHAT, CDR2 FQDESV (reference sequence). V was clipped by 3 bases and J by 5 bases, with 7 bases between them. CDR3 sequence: CASSFLPETQYF. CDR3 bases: TGTGCCAGCAGCTTTCTCCCGGAGACCCAGTACTTC.

The CDR3 loop is CASSRTLAGASPYNEQFF. CDR3 sequence (DNA): TGTGCCAGCAGCCGAACACTAGCGGGAGCATCTCCCTACAATGAGCAGTTCTTC. The chain employs TRBV14 and TRBJ2-1, with 11 bases lining up with TRBD2. Germline V gene lookup returns CDR1 SGHDN and CDR2 FVKESK. Losses at the gene ends were 4 bases for V and 2 bases for J; bases not matched to a gene: 10. The CDR3 loop spans 18 amino acids. The variable domain in full, completed from reference TRBV14 and TRBJ2-1, reads EAGVTQFPSHSVIEKGQTVTLRCDPISGHDNLYWYRRVMGKEIKFLLHFVKESKQDESGMPNNRFLAERTGGTYSTLKVQPAELEDSGVYFCASSRTLAGASPYNEQFFGPGTRLTVL.

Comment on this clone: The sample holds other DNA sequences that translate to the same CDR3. For the CDR3, the DNA is TGTGCCAGCAGCGTTAACGCAGATACGCAGTATTTT. It is translated as CASSVNADTQYF. The genes are TRBV9 and TRBJ2-3; no definite D call. CDR3 length equals 12 residues. Germline assignment: CDR1 SGDLS and CDR2 YYNGEE. V lost 2 bases and J 4 bases, leaving 5 bases between the germline ends.